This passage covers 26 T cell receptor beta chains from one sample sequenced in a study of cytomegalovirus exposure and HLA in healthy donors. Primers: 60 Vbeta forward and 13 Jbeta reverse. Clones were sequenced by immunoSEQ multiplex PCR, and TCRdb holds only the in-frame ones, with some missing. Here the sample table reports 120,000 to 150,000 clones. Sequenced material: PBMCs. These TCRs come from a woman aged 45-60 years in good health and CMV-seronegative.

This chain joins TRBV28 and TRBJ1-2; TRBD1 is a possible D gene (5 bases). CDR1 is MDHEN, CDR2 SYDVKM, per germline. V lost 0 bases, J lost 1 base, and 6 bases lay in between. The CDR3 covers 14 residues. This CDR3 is CASSLWGGNYGYTF. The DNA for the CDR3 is TGTGCCAGCAGTTTATGGGGGGGTAACTATGGCTACACCTTC.

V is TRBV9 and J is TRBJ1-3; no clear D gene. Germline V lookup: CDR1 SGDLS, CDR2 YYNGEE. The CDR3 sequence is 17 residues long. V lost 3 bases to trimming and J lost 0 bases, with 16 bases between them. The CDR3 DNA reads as TGTGCCAGCAGCGGGAGAGGCATGGTCAGCTCTGGAAACACCATATATTTT. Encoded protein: CASSGRGMVSSGNTIYF. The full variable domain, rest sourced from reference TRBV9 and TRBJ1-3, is DSGVTQTPKHLITATGQRVTLRCSPRSGDLSVYWYQQSLDQGLQFLIQYYNGEERAKGNILERFSAQQFPDLHSELNLSSLELGDSALYFCASSGRGMVSSGNTIYFGEGSWLTVV.

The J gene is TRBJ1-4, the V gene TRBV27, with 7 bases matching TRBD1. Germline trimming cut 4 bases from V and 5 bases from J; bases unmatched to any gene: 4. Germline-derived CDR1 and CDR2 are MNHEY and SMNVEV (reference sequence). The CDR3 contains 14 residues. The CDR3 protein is CASSWDSRNEKLFF. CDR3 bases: TGTGCCAGCAGTTGGGACAGCAGAAATGAAAAACTGTTTTTT.

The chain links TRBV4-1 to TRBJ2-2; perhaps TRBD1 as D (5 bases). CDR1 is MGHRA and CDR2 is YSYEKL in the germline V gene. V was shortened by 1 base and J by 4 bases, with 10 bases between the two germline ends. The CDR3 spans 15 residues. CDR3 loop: CASSQVGQGTGELFF. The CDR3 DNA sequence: TGCGCCAGCAGCCAAGTCGGGCAGGGCACCGGGGAGCTGTTTTTT.

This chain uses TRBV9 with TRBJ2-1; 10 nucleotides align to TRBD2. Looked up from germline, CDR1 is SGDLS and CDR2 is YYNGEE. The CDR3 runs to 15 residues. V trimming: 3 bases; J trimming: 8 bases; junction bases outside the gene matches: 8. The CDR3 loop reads CASSELAGFIDEQFF. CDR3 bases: TGTGCCAGCAGCGAACTAGCGGGATTCATCGATGAGCAGTTCTTC.

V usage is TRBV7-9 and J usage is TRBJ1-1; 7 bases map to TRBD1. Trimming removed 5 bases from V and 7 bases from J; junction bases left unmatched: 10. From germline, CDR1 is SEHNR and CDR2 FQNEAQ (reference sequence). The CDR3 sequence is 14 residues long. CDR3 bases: TGTGCCAGCAGCCCGCGGGGACAGAAAATTGAAGCTTTCTTT. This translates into CASSPRGQKIEAFF. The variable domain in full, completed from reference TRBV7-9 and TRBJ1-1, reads DTGVSQNPRHKITKRGQNVTFRCDPISEHNRLYWYRQTLGQGPEFLTYFQNEAQLEKSRLLSDRFSAERPKGSFSTLEIQRTEQGDSAMYLCASSPRGQKIEAFFGQGTRLTVV.

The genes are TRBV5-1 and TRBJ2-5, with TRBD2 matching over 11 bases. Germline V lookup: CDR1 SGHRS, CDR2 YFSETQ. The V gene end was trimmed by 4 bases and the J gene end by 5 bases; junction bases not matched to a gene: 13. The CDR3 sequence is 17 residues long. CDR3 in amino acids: CASSRTLTSGKGETQYF. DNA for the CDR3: TGCGCCAGCAGCCGAACCCTGACTAGCGGGAAGGGTGAGACCCAGTACTTC.

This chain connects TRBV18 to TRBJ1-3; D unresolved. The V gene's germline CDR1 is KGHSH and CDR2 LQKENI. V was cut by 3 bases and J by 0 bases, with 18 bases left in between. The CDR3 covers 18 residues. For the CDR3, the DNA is TGTGCCAGCTCACCGCTTTCGTGGGCAACCACCTCTGGAAACACCATATATTTT. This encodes CASSPLSWATTSGNTIYF.

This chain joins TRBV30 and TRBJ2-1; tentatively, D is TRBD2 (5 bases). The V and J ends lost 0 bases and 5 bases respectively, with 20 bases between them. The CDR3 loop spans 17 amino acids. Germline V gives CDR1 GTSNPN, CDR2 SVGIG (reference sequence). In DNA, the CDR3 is TGTGCCTGGAGTGTCAAACGATCAACGGGGTTTAACAATGAGCAGTTCTTC. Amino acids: CAWSVKRSTGFNNEQFF.

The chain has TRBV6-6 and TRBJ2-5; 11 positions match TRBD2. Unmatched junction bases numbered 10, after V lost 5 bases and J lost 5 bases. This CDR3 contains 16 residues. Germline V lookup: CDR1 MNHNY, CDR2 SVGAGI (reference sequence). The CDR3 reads CASSPSSGGSEETQYF. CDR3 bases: TGTGCCAGCAGTCCTTCTAGCGGGGGGTCCGAGGAGACCCAGTACTTC.

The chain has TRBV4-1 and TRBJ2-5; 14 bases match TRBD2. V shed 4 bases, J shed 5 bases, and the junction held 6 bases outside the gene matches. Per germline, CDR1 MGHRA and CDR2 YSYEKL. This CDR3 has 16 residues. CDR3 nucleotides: TGCGCCAGCAGCCGCGGACTAGCGGGGGGCGGGGAGACCCAGTACTTC. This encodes CASSRGLAGGGETQYF.

The CDR3 loop is CASSPSDRTPNYGYTF. The CDR3 DNA follows: TGCGCCAGCAGCCCATCTGACAGGACCCCTAACTATGGCTACACCTTC. The chain carries TRBV5-1 and TRBJ1-2; tentatively, D is TRBD1 (6 bases). V lost 4 bases and J 0 bases, leaving 16 bases between the germline ends. Germline CDR1 and CDR2: SGHRS and YFSETQ. The CDR3 runs to 16 residues.

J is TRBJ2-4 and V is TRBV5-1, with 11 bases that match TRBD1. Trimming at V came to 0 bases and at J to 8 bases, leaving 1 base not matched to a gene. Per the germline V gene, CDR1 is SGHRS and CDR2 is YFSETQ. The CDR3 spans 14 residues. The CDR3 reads CASSLGDRGDIQYF. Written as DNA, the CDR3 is TGCGCCAGCAGCTTGGGGGACAGGGGGGACATTCAGTACTTC.

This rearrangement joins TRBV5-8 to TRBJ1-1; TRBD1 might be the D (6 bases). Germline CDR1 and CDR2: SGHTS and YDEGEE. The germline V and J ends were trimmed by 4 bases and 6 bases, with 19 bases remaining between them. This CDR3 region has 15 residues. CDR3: CASSTGIGGLPEAFF. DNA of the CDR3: TGTGCCAGCAGCACCGGTATCGGGGGGCTTCCTGAAGCTTTCTTT.

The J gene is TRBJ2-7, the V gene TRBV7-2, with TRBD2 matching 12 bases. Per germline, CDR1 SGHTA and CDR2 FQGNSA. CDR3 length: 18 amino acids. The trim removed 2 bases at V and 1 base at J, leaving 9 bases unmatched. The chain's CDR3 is CASSLQSSGGAVSYEQYF. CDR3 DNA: TGTGCCAGCAGCTTACAGTCTAGCGGGGGGGCGGTTTCCTACGAGCAGTACTTC.

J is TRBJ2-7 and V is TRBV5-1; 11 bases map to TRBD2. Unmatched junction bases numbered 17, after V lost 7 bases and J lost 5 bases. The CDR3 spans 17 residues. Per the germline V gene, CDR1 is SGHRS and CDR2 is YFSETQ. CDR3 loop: CASAFGLAGGPSNEQYF. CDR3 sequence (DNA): TGCGCCAGCGCCTTCGGTTTAGCGGGAGGGCCTTCCAACGAGCAGTACTTC.

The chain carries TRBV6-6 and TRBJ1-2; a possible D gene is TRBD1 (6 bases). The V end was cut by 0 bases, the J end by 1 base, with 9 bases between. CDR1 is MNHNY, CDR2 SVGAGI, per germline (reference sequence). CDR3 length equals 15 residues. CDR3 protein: CASSYSDRVNYGYTF. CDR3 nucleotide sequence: TGTGCCAGCAGTTACTCGGACAGAGTTAACTATGGCTACACCTTC.

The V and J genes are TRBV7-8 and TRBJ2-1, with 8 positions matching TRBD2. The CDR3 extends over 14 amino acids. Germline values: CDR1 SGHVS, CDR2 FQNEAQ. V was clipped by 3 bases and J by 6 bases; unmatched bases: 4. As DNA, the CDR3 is TGTGCCAGCAGCTTTAGCGGGGTGTCCAATGAGCAGTTCTTC. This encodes CASSFSGVSNEQFF. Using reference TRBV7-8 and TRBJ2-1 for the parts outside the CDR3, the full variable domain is GAGVSQSPRYKVAKRGQDVALRCDPISGHVSLFWYQQALGQGPEFLTYFQNEAQLDKSGLPSDRFFAERPEGSVSTLKIQRTQQEDSAVYLCASSFSGVSNEQFFGPGTRLTVL.

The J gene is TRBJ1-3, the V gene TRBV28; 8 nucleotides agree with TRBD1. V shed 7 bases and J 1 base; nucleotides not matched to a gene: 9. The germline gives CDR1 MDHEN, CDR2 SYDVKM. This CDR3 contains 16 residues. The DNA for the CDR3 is TGTGCCAGCACCGACCGGACAGGGTGGTCTGGAAACACCATATATTTT. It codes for CASTDRTGWSGNTIYF. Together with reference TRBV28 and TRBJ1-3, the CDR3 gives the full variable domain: DVKVTQSSRYLVKRTGEKVFLECVQDMDHENMFWYRQDPGLGLRLIYFSYDVKMKEKGDIPEGYSVSREKKERFSLILESASTNQTSMYLCASTDRTGWSGNTIYFGEGSWLTVV.

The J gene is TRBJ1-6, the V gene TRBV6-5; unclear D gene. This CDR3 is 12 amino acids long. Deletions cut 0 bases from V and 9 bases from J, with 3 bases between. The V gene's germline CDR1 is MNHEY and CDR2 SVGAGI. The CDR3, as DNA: TGTGCCAGCAGTTACTCTAGTTCACCCCTCCACTTT. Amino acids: CASSYSSSPLHF.

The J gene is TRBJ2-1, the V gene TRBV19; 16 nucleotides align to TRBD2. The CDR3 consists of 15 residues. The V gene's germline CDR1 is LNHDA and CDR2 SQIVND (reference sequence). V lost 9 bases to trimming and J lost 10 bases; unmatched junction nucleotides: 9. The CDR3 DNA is TGTGCCAGCCAGCCCCAGGGACTAGCGGGAGGGGAGCAGTTCTTC. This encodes CASQPQGLAGGEQFF.

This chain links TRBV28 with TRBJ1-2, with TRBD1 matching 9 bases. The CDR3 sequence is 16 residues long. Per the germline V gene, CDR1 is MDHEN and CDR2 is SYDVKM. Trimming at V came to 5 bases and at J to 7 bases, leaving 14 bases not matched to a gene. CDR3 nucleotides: TGTGCCAGCAGTCCCCGGACAGGGGAATATCTAGGTGGCTACACCTTC. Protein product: CASSPRTGEYLGGYTF.

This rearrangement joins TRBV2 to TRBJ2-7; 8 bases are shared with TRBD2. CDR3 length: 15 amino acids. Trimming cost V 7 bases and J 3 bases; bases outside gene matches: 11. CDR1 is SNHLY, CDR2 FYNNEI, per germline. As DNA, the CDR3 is TGTGCCAGCATCACACTAGCGGCTTCGGGCTACGAGCAGTACTTC. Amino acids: CASITLAASGYEQYF.

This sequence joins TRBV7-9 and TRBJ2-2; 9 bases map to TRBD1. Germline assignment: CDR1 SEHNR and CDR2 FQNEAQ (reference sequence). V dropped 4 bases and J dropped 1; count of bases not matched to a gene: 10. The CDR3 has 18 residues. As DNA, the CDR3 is TGTGCCAGCAGCTCCACCGTCCCGGGACAGGGGAACACCGGGGAGCTGTTTTTT. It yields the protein CASSSTVPGQGNTGELFF.

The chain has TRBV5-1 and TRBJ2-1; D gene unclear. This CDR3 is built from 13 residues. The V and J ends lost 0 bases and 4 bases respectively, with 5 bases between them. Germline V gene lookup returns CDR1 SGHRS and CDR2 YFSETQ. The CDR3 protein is CASSLGGYNEQFF. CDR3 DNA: TGCGCCAGCAGCTTGGGAGGATACAATGAGCAGTTCTTC.

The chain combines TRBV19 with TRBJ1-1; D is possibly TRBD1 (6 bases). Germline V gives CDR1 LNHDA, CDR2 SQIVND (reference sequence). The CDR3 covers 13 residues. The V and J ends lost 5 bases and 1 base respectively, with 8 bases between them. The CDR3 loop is CASSDRPNTEAFF. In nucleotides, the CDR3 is TGTGCCAGTAGTGACAGGCCGAACACTGAAGCTTTCTTT. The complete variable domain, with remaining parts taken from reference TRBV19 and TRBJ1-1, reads DGGITQSPKYLFRKEGQNVTLSCEQNLNHDAMYWYRQDPGQGLRLIYYSQIVNDFQKGDIAEGYSVSREKKESFPLTVTSAQKNPTAFYLCASSDRPNTEAFFGQGTRLTVV.